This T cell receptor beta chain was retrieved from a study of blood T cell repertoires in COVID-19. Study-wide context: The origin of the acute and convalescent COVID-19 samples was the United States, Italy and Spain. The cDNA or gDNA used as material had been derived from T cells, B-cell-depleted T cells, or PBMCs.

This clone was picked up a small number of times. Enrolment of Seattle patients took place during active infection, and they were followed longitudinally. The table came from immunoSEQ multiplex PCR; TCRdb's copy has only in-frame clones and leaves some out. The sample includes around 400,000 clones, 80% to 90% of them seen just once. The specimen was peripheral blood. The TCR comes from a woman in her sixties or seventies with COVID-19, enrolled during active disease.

The DNA for the CDR3 is TGTGCCAGCAGCGGACAGGTGAACTATGGCTACACCTTC. This gives the protein CASSGQVNYGYTF. V is TRBV6-5 and J is TRBJ1-2, with TRBD1 matching over 7 bases. CDR1 is MNHEY and CDR2 is SVGAGI in the germline V gene. This CDR3 is built from 13 residues. V trimming: 6 bases; J trimming: 2 bases; junction bases outside the gene matches: 3.